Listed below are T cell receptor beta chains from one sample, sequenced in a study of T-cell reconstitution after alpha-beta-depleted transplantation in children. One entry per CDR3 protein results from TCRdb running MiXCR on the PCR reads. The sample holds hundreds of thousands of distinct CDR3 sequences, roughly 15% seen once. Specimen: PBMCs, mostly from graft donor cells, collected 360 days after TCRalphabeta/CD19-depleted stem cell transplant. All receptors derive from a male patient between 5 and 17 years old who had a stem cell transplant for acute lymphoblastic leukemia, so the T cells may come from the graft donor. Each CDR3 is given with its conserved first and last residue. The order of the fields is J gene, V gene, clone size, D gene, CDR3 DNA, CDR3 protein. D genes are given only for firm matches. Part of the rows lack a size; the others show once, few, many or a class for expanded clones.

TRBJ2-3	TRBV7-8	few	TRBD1	TGTGCCAGCAGCTTACCTCAAAGACAGGGCTGGACGCAGTATTTT	CASSLPQRQGWTQYF
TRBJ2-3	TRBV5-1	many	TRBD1	TGCGCCAGCAGCTTGACAGGGGTACCAGATACGCAGTATTTT	CASSLTGVPDTQYF
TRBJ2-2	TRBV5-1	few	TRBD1	TGCGCCAGCAGCTTCGGACAGGGTAGGGCCAACACCGGGGAGCTGTTTTTT	CASSFGQGRANTGELFF
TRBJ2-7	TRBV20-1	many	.	TGCAGTGCTAGCGAGGTTTTCTACGAGCAGTACTTC	CSASEVFYEQYF
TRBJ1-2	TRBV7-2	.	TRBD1	TGTGCCAGCAGCTTACCAGGGGGCTTGGGATATGGCTACACCTTC	CASSLPGGLGYGYTF
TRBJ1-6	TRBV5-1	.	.	TGCGCCAGCAGCATAGGCGGGGATTCACCCCTCCACTTT	CASSIGGDSPLHF
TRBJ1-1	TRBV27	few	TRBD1	TGTGCCAGCAGACGAGACAGGGGGAAGAACACTGAAGCTTTCTTT	CASRRDRGKNTEAFF
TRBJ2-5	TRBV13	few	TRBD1	TGTGCCAGCAGCTTTTCCCGGGACAGGGGGAATTGGAAGACCCAGTACTTC	CASSFSRDRGNWKTQYF
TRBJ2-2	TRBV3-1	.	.	TGTGCCAGCAGCCAAGAAACGACCGTGGCCAGGGAGCTGTTTTTT	CASSQETTVARELFF
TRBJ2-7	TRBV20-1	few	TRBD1	TGCAGTGCTAGAACGGGACAGATACGCAACGAGCAGTACTTC	CSARTGQIRNEQYF
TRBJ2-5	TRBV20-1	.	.	TGCAGTGCTAGGCCGCTTCCTGGGCTCCAAGAGACCCAGTACTTC	CSARPLPGLQETQYF
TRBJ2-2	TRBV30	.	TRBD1	TGTGCCTGTACGGGGACAGGGGTCTACCGGGAGCTGTTTTTT	CACTGTGVYRELFF
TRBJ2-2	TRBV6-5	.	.	TGTGCCAGCAGCCCCCTTGCTAGCGCCGGGGAGCTGTTTTTT	CASSPLASAGELFF
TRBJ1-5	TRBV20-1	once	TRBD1	TGCAGTGCTACCGGGACAGCAGATCAGCCCCAGCATTTT	CSATGTADQPQHF
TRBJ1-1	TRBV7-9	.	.	TGTGCCAGCAGCTTAGCGGGGGGGACCCTCACTGAAGCTTTCTTT	CASSLAGGTLTEAFF
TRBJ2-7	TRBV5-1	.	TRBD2	TGCGCCAGCAGCGGGCTAGCGGGAGAGGGTGGCGAGCAGTACTTC	CASSGLAGEGGEQYF
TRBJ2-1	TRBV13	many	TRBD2	TGTGCCAGCAGCTTAGAGGTAGCGGGATTATGGGCCAATGAGCAGTTCTTC	CASSLEVAGLWANEQFF
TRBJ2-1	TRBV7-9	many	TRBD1	TGTGCCAGCAGCTTACCTGGACAGGCTGGCAATGAGCAGTTCTTC	CASSLPGQAGNEQFF
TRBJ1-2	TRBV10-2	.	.	TGCGCCAGCAGTGCGAATCTCAGGGGATCCTATGGCTACACCTTC	CASSANLRGSYGYTF
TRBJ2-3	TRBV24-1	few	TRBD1	TGTGCCACCAGTGATCCCCGGACAGGGCCAAGCACAGATACGCAGTATTTT	CATSDPRTGPSTDTQYF
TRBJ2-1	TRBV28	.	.	TGTGCCATGGGCTCCGGGCCCCACCTCTACAATGAGCAGTTCTTC	CAMGSGPHLYNEQFF
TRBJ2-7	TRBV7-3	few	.	TGTGCCAGCAGCTTAGACCCACACTCCCACGAGCAGTACTTC	CASSLDPHSHEQYF
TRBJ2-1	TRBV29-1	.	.	TGCAGCGTTGAAGATGGCCGGGCTAGCTCCTACAATGAGCAGTTCTTC	CSVEDGRASSYNEQFF
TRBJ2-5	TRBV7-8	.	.	TGTGCCAGCAGCTCCCTACTCCCCGACAGAGTCCAAGAGACCCAGTACTTC	CASSSLLPDRVQETQYF